Following are 8 T cell receptor beta chains from one sample sequenced in a study of cytomegalovirus exposure and HLA in healthy donors. The repertoire was sequenced with immunoSEQ multiplex PCR; TCRdb's copy has only in-frame clones and lacks some. The data show approximately 150,000 clones, with around 85% seen just once and 2% to 2.5% held by the top ten. Sequenced sample: PBMCs. The receptor source for this set is a man aged 25-45 years in good health and CMV-seropositive.

The chain carries TRBV30 and TRBJ1-2, with TRBD1 matching 8 bases. The V gene end was trimmed by 4 bases and the J gene end by 7 bases; junction bases not matched to a gene: 8. This CDR3 spans 13 amino acids. Germline-derived CDR1 and CDR2 are GTSNPN and SVGIG (reference sequence). For the CDR3, the DNA is TGTGCCTGGAACCCAGGGGGCGAGGCTGGCTACACCTTC. This sequence encodes CAWNPGGEAGYTF.

V is TRBV7-2 and J is TRBJ2-1; 11 nucleotides match TRBD2. This CDR3 region has 17 residues. Germline CDR1 SGHTA, CDR2 FQGNSA. The trim removed 5 bases at V and 4 bases at J, leaving 10 bases unmatched. CDR3 nucleotide sequence: TGTGCCAGCAGCCCGAGGTCTAGCGGGGGGCGGTACAATGAGCAGTTCTTC. Translating it yields CASSPRSSGGRYNEQFF.

This chain links TRBV6-5 with TRBJ1-2; TRBD1 matches 9 bases. CDR1 is MNHEY and CDR2 is SVGAGI in the germline V gene. This CDR3 region has 15 residues. The ends lost 3 bases at V and 7 bases at J; junction bases unmatched: 9. CDR3 bases: TGTGCCAGCAGTTATTCACAGGGGGCGTCCGGTGGCTACACCTTC. It yields the protein CASSYSQGASGGYTF.

The chain has TRBV7-2 and TRBJ2-2, with 7 positions matching TRBD2. The CDR3 contains 13 residues. Germline assignment: CDR1 SGHTA and CDR2 FQGNSA. The V segment lost 6 bases and the J segment 4 bases; nucleotides outside the gene matches: 2. CDR3 loop: CASSGLVTGELFF. The CDR3 DNA follows: TGTGCCAGCAGTGGACTAGTCACCGGGGAGCTGTTTTTT.

The chain recombines TRBV6-6 with TRBJ2-7; D gene uncertain. V lost 2 bases to trimming and J lost 5 bases, with 10 bases between them. CDR1 and CDR2 (germline): MNHNY, SVGAGI (reference sequence). The CDR3 length is 13 residues. The CDR3 is CASSYESGDEQYF. CDR3 in DNA: TGTGCCAGCAGTTACGAGTCAGGCGACGAGCAGTACTTC.

The V and J genes are TRBV9 and TRBJ1-2; 7 bases are a match to TRBD1. CDR1 is SGDLS and CDR2 is YYNGEE in the germline V gene. With V trimmed by 0 bases and J by 8 bases, 4 bases remained unmatched. There are 13 residues in the CDR3. The CDR3 DNA is TGTGCCAGCAGCGTAGACCAGGGGGGCGGCTACACCTTC. Protein: CASSVDQGGGYTF.

The chain has TRBV5-1 and TRBJ2-1; TRBD1 might be the D (5 bases). The CDR3 contains 16 residues. Germline V gene data show CDR1 as SGHRS and CDR2 as YFSETQ. V lost 0 bases and J lost 2, with 12 bases in between. The CDR3 region is CASSLGGYRTYNEQFF. DNA for the CDR3: TGCGCCAGCAGCTTGGGGGGCTATCGAACCTACAATGAGCAGTTCTTC.

The V gene is TRBV11-2, the J gene TRBJ1-2, with 9 bases aligning to TRBD1. Germline V gene lookup returns CDR1 SGHAT and CDR2 FQNNGV. The CDR3 has 14 amino acids. V lost 5 bases to trimming and J lost 2 bases; unmatched junction nucleotides: 3. The DNA of the CDR3 is TGTGCCAGCAGCCAGACAGGGGGGAACTATGGCTACACCTTC. This gives the protein CASSQTGGNYGYTF.